These 15 T cell receptor beta chains originate from one sample sequenced in a study of Ad26.COV2.S vaccination and SARS-CoV-2 variants. Treatment: roughly 19 received Ad26.COV2.S at low or high dose, single or two shots; about 5 received placebo; per-sample allocation not given. Sampling occurred on day 63 after the first vaccine or placebo injection. Libraries were prepared by immunoSEQ multiplex PCR; TCRdb keeps only in-frame clonotypes and omits some of them. The sample records some 390,000 clones, about nine tenths being singletons. Sequenced here: peripheral blood, sampled in a trial of Ad26.COV2.S vaccine versus placebo. These receptors were taken from a person aged 18-65 years who received the Ad26.COV2.S COVID-19 vaccine or a placebo.

The V call is TRBV4-1, the J call TRBJ2-1; D is uncertain. Trimming removed 0 bases at V and 4 bases at J, with 4 bases between. This CDR3 comprises 13 residues. Germline values: CDR1 MGHRA, CDR2 YSYEKL. The CDR3 DNA sequence: TGCGCCAGCAGCCAAGAGGCTTACAATGAGCAGTTCTTC. Protein product: CASSQEAYNEQFF.

The CDR3 region has the DNA TGTGCCAGCAGTACCCCTCGGGACAGGGCAGAGACCCAGTACTTC. Its protein is CASSTPRDRAETQYF. The chain is built from TRBV6-5 and TRBJ2-5; 9 nucleotides match TRBD1. The germline CDR1 and CDR2 sequences are MNHEY and SVGAGI. This CDR3 comprises 15 residues. V gave up 5 bases and J gave up 4 bases; unmatched junction bases: 8.

The chain employs TRBV4-1 and TRBJ1-1, with D unresolved. CDR3 length: 14 amino acids. The germline gives CDR1 MGHRA, CDR2 YSYEKL. V lost 0 bases, J lost 4 bases, and 9 bases lay in between. CDR3 protein: CASSQDGRSTEAFF. CDR3 bases: TGCGCCAGCAGCCAAGATGGCCGGTCCACTGAAGCTTTCTTT.

This clone was observed a single time. The V call is TRBV4-3, the J call TRBJ2-1; tentative D call: TRBD2 (6 bases). The CDR3 contains 14 residues. CDR1 is LGHNA and CDR2 is YSLEER in the germline V gene. The ends were cut back, 0 bases at V and 7 bases at J, with 10 bases in the middle. CDR3 nucleotide sequence: TGCGCCAGCAGCCAAGATATGAGCGGGAATGAGCAGTTCTTC. Translation: CASSQDMSGNEQFF.

On this clone itself: The sample carries other DNA sequences with the same CDR3. This rearrangement joins TRBV3-1 (or the pseudogene TRBV3-2) to TRBJ1-1, with D perhaps matching TRBD1 (6 bases). The germline V gene encodes CDR1 LGHDT and CDR2 YNNKEL (reference sequence). V was clipped by 2 bases and J by 5 bases, with 9 bases between them. The CDR3 is made up of 13 amino acids. The CDR3 protein is CASSQKGGTEAFF. Here the CDR3 DNA reads TGTGCCAGCAGCCAAAAGGGGGGGACTGAAGCTTTCTTT.

The rearrangement links TRBV9 to TRBJ1-6; tentative D call: TRBD1 (6 bases). Trimming cost V 3 bases and J 2 bases, with 15 bases left between them. Germline-derived CDR1 and CDR2 are SGDLS and YYNGEE. This CDR3 contains 17 residues. The CDR3 DNA follows: TGTGCCAGCAGCGCAACGGATGGGGGCGCCTATAATTCACCCCTCCACTTT. Translated, it gives CASSATDGGAYNSPLHF.

The chain carries TRBV5-1 and TRBJ2-1; D remains ambiguous. CDR1 SGHRS and CDR2 YFSETQ come from the germline V gene. The CDR3 has 15 amino acids. V dropped 1 base and J dropped 0 bases, with 8 bases sitting between them. CDR3 nucleotides: TGCGCCAGCAGCTTGCAGACGAGCTCCTACAATGAGCAGTTCTTC. As protein: CASSLQTSSYNEQFF.

The chain combines TRBV2 with TRBJ2-1, with D uncertain. The CDR3 sequence is 11 residues long. Germline loops: CDR1 SNHLY, CDR2 FYNNEI. The V gene lost 11 bases and the J gene lost 4 bases, with 9 bases spanning the gap. CDR3 protein: CAGKGYNEQFF. In DNA form, the CDR3 reads TGTGCCGGAAAGGGTTACAATGAGCAGTTCTTC.

V usage is TRBV19 and J usage is TRBJ1-1; the match to TRBD1 covers 11 bases. The CDR3 runs to 15 residues. CDR1 LNHDA and CDR2 SQIVND come from the germline V gene (reference sequence). The ends lost 8 bases at V and 4 bases at J; junction bases unmatched: 9. Written as DNA, the CDR3 is TGTGCCAGTGCCTTAACCGGACAGGGGGCCACTGAAGCTTTCTTT. It yields the protein CASALTGQGATEAFF.

The chain is built from TRBV27 and TRBJ2-5, with TRBD1 matching 7 bases. The CDR3 extends over 14 amino acids. V lost 5 bases to trimming and J lost 4 bases; unmatched junction nucleotides: 7. Germline lookup yields CDR1 MNHEY and CDR2 SMNVEV (reference sequence). In DNA form, the CDR3 reads TGTGCCAGCAGTCATACAGGGGCGAGAGAGACCCAGTACTTC. This codes for CASSHTGARETQYF.

V gene TRBV10-3 combines with J gene TRBJ2-7, with a possible D match to TRBD2 (5 bases). The length of the CDR3 is 13 residues. Germline-derived CDR1 and CDR2 are ENHRY and SYGVKD. V lost 4 bases and J 3 bases, leaving 10 bases between the germline ends. CDR3 nucleotide sequence: TGTGCCATCAGTGGCGGGCAGAACTACGAGCAGTACTTC. As protein: CAISGGQNYEQYF.

The chain links TRBV14 to TRBJ2-7; D is uncertain. The V end was cut by 4 bases, the J end by 3 bases, with 16 bases between. The CDR3 is 15 residues long. Germline V gene sequence: CDR1 SGHDN, CDR2 FVKESK. CDR3 loop: CASSLGPGHGYEQYF. As DNA, the CDR3 is TGTGCCAGCAGCCTAGGCCCGGGCCATGGCTACGAGCAGTACTTC.

The chain recombines TRBV6-6 with TRBJ2-2; TRBD1 or TRBD2 may be the D gene (5 bases each). V shed 2 bases and J shed 2 bases, with 9 bases lying between them. The V gene's germline CDR1 is MNHNY and CDR2 SVGAGI (reference sequence). The CDR3 is 15 amino acids. The CDR3 DNA follows: TGTGCCAGCAGTTACGACGGGGCTAACACCGGGGAGCTGTTTTTT. Translated: CASSYDGANTGELFF.

The V call is TRBV6-6, the J call TRBJ1-4; a weak D match, TRBD1 (5 bases). Trimming left V 9 bases short and J 1 base short, with 18 bases between. CDR3 length: 16 residues. Germline V gene data show CDR1 as MNHNY and CDR2 as SVGAGI (reference sequence). CDR3 nucleotide sequence: TGTGCCAGTATGAACAGGCTCGTGGGAACTAATGAAAAACTGTTTTTT. This translates into CASMNRLVGTNEKLFF.

The V gene is TRBV7-3, the J gene TRBJ1-5; D may be TRBD1 (5 bases). V was trimmed by 5 bases and J by 4 bases, leaving 9 bases between them. The germline V gene encodes CDR1 SGHTA and CDR2 FQGTGA. The CDR3 runs to 13 residues. Here the CDR3 DNA reads TGTGCCAGCAGCCCCGGGGGAAATCAGCCCCAGCATTTT. Its protein product is CASSPGGNQPQHF.